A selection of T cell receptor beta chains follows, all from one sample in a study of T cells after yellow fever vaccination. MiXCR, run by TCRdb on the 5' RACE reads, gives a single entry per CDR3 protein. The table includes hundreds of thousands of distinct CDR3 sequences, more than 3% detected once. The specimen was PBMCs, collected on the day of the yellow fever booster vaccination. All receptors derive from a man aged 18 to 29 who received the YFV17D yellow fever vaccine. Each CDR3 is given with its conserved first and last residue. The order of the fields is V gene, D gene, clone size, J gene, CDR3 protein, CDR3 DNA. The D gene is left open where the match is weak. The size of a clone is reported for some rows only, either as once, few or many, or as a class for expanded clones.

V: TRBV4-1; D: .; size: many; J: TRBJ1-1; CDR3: CASSLESGQLYEAFF; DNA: TGCGCCAGCAGCCTGGAATCCGGACAGCTTTATGAAGCTTTCTTT
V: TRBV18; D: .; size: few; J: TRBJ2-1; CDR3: CASSPTQGDEQFF; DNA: TGTGCCAGCTCACCTACACAGGGTGATGAGCAGTTCTTC
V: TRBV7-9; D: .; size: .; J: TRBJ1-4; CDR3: CASSLGPRGYGNEKLFF; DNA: TGTGCCAGCAGCTTAGGTCCCAGGGGCTACGGTAATGAAAAACTGTTTTTT
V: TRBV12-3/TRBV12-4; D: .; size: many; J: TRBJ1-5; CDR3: CASSFRDQPQHF; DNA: TGTGCCAGCAGTTTCCGGGATCAGCCCCAGCATTTT
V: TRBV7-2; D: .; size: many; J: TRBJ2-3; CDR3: CASSLEGQSTQYF; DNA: TGTGCCAGCAGCTTAGAGGGGCAATCTACGCAGTATTTT
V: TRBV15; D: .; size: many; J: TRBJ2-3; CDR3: CATSRTLGTDTQYF; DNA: TGTGCCACCAGCAGGACACTAGGCACAGATACGCAGTATTTT
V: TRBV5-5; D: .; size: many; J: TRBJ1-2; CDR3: CASSFRGVGYTF; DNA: TGTGCCAGCAGCTTCCGCGGGGTTGGCTACACCTTC
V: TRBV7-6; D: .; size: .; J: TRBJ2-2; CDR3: CASSLLLTGSHTGELFF; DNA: TGTGCCAGCAGCTTACTTCTGACAGGCAGTCACACCGGGGAGCTGTTTTTT
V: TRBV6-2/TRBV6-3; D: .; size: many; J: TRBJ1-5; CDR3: CASSQIHGASNQPQHF; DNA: TGTGCCAGCAGTCAGATACACGGGGCGAGCAATCAGCCCCAGCATTTT
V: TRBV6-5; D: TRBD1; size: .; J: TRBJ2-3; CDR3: CASRLSGQATDTQYF; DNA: TGTGCCAGCAGACTTTCGGGACAGGCCACAGATACGCAGTATTTT
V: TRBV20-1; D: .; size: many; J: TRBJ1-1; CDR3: CSARDYRNTEAFF; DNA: TGCAGTGCTAGAGATTATCGGAACACTGAAGCTTTCTTT
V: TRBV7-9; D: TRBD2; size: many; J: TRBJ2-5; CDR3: CASSLGGGTRGQETQYF; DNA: TGTGCCAGCAGCTTAGGAGGAGGGACTAGAGGACAAGAGACCCAGTACTTC
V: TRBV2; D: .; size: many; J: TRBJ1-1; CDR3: CASRTDGNTEAFF; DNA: TGTGCCAGCAGGACCGACGGGAACACTGAAGCTTTCTTT
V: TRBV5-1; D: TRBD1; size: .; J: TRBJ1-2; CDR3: CASSGRTGGYGYTF; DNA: TGCGCCAGCAGCGGGAGGACAGGGGGCTATGGCTACACCTTC
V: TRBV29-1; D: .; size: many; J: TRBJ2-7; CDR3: CSAWDTFGEQYF; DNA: TGCAGCGCTTGGGACACCTTCGGGGAGCAGTACTTC
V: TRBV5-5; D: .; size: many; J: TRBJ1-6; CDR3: CASSLETSSYNSPLHF; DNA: TGTGCCAGCAGCTTGGAGACGAGCTCCTATAATTCACCCCTCCACTTT
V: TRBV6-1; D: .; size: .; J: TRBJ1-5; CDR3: CASSPDSFNQPQHF; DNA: TGTGCCAGCAGCCCGGACAGCTTCAATCAGCCCCAGCATTTT
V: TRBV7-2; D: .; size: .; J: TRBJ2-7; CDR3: CASSALSAYEQYF; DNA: TGTGCCAGCAGCGCACTAAGTGCCTACGAGCAGTACTTC